This T cell receptor (beta chain) was captured in a study of blood T cell repertoires in COVID-19. As for the study in general: The United States, Italy and Spain were the sources of the acute and convalescent COVID-19 samples.

Some clones are missing from TCRdb's copy, which holds only in-frame ones; the method was immunoSEQ multiplex PCR. The sample records 150,000 to 200,000 clones, about 88% being singletons. This CDR3 is built from 14 residues. Germline V gene lookup returns CDR1 SGHRS and CDR2 YFSETQ. V lost 7 bases and J lost 2, with 15 bases in between. There are a few counts of this clone. The sample taken for sequencing was peripheral blood. The rearrangement joins TRBV5-1 to TRBJ1-2; a weak D match, TRBD1 (5 bases). The clonotype comes from a woman aged 30 to 39 with active or convalescent COVID-19. The CDR3, as DNA: TGCGCCAGCGGACATTTGGAGAGGAACTATGGCTACACCTTC. Amino acids: CASGHLERNYGYTF.